What follows are 9 T cell receptor beta chains derived from one specimen sequenced in a study of early T cells in non-severe SARS-CoV-2 infection. TCRdb reprocessed the 5' RACE reads with MiXCR, giving one entry per CDR3 protein. Of tens of thousands of distinct CDR3 sequences detected, roughly an eighth appear once; the ten largest clones hold about a tenth. The sequencing sample was made of whole blood. The receptors originated from an adult who was a healthcare worker with PCR-confirmed SARS-CoV-2 infection or an uninfected control (not recorded which).

In this sample, this clonotype turned up many times. J is TRBJ2-7 and V is TRBV19; 12 positions match TRBD2. V shed 4 bases, J shed 6 bases, and the junction held 7 bases outside the gene matches. The germline V gene has CDR1 LNHDA and CDR2 SQIVND (reference sequence). The CDR3 extends over 15 amino acids. CDR3: CASSTSGRAASEQYF. The DNA for the CDR3 is TGTGCCAGTAGTACTAGCGGGAGGGCCGCCAGCGAGCAGTACTTC.

This clonotype was recorded at least ten times. The V and J genes are TRBV20-1 and TRBJ2-3, with TRBD2 identical over 7 bases. The germline V gene has CDR1 DFQATT and CDR2 SNEGSKA (reference sequence). The CDR3 sequence is 16 residues long. V shed 6 bases, J shed 4 bases, and the junction held 16 bases outside the gene matches. The CDR3 here is CSARGLAGKGPDTQYF. The CDR3 DNA follows: TGCAGTGCCCGAGGGTTAGCGGGCAAAGGACCAGATACGCAGTATTTT.

This clonotype was seen repeatedly, ten times or more. V is TRBV19 and J is TRBJ2-3, with TRBD2 identical over 13 bases. This CDR3 contains 17 residues. The trim removed 6 bases at V and 3 bases at J, leaving 9 bases unmatched. Germline-derived CDR1 and CDR2 are LNHDA and SQIVND (reference sequence). DNA for the CDR3: TGTGCCAGTAGCGTGACGTGGACTAGCGGGAGTACAGATACGCAGTATTTT. Its translation is CASSVTWTSGSTDTQYF.

The V gene is TRBV9, the J gene TRBJ1-2, with TRBD1 as a possible D gene (6 bases). Germline V gives CDR1 SGDLS, CDR2 YYNGEE. The CDR3 sequence is 15 residues long. Trimming took 0 bases from V and 4 from J, leaving 13 bases between them. The CDR3 region is CASSVVPQGTYGYTF. CDR3 nucleotides: TGTGCCAGCAGCGTAGTCCCGCAGGGGACCTATGGCTACACCTTC. Together with reference TRBV9 and TRBJ1-2, the CDR3 gives the full variable domain: DSGVTQTPKHLITATGQRVTLRCSPRSGDLSVYWYQQSLDQGLQFLIQYYNGEERAKGNILERFSAQQFPDLHSELNLSSLELGDSALYFCASSVVPQGTYGYTFGSGTRLTVV.

Many counts were recorded for this clonotype. The chain is built from TRBV28 and TRBJ2-2; a weak D match, TRBD2 (5 bases). The V end was cut by 5 bases, the J end by 0 bases, with 19 bases between. Per germline, CDR1 MDHEN and CDR2 SYDVKM. This CDR3 is built from 18 residues. Here the CDR3 DNA reads TGTGCCAGCAGTAAATCAATTCTCAGGAGGTCGAACACCGGGGAGCTGTTTTTT. This gives the protein CASSKSILRRSNTGELFF.

A word on this clonotype: It may be a read error: a sequence one base away is much more abundant. The rearrangement joins TRBV7-9 to TRBJ2-1, with D perhaps assigned TRBD1 or TRBD2 (5 bases each). This CDR3 contains 16 residues. Germline V CDR1 and CDR2: SEHNR, FQNEAQ (reference sequence). The CDR3 DNA sequence: TGTGCCAGCTGCTTAGCCTTTGGGGGTAACGGCAATGAGCAGTTCTTC. It yields the protein CASCLAFGGNGNEQFF.

This clonotype has at least ten counts. The chain recombines TRBV29-1 with TRBJ1-2, with unresolved D. This CDR3 has 8 residues. In germline, CDR1 is SQVTM, CDR2 ANQGSEA. Trimming took off 7 bases at V and 10 bases at J, with 7 bases between the two ends. CDR3 sequence reads: CSAGPYTF. The CDR3, as DNA: TGCAGCGCAGGCCCCTACACCTTC.

Ten or more counts support this clonotype. This chain connects TRBV4-1 to TRBJ2-5, with D hard to call. The CDR3 is 14 residues long. Germline V gene sequence: CDR1 MGHRA, CDR2 YSYEKL. V lost 1 base and J lost 6, with 12 bases in between. The CDR3 is CASSQVSNRQTQYF. CDR3 DNA sequence: TGCGCCAGCAGCCAAGTTTCTAACAGACAGACCCAGTACTTC.

This clonotype was seen ten or more times. The rearrangement uses TRBV19 and TRBJ1-5; D ambiguous. CDR3 length: 18 amino acids. CDR1 is LNHDA and CDR2 is SQIVND in the germline V gene (reference sequence). V lost 5 bases and J lost 0, with 20 bases in between. The CDR3: CASSGGPTSANSNQPQHF. DNA for the CDR3: TGTGCCAGTAGTGGCGGGCCCACTTCGGCAAATAGCAATCAGCCCCAGCATTTT.